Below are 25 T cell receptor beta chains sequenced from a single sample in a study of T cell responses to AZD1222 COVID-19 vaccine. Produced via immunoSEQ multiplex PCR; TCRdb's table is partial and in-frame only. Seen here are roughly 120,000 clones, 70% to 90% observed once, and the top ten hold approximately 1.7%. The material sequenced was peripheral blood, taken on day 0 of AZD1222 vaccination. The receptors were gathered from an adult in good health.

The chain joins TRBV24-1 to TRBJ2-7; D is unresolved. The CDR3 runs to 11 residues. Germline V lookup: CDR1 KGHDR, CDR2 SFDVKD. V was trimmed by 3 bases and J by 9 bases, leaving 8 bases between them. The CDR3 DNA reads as TGTGCCACCAGTGATATGGACGGGCAGTACTTC. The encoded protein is CATSDMDGQYF.

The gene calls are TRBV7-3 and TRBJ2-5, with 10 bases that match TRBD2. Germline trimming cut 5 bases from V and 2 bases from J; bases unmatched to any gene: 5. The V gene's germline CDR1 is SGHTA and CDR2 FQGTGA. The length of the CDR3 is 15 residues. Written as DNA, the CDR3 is TGTGCCAGCAGCCTGGGACTAGCGCGACAAGAGACCCAGTACTTC. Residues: CASSLGLARQETQYF.

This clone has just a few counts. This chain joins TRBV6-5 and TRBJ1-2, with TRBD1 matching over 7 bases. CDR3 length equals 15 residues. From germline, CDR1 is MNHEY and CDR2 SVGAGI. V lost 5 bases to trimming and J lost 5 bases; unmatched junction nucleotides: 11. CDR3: CASSPGQVRWYGYTF. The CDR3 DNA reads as TGTGCCAGCAGTCCCGGACAGGTCAGGTGGTATGGCTACACCTTC.

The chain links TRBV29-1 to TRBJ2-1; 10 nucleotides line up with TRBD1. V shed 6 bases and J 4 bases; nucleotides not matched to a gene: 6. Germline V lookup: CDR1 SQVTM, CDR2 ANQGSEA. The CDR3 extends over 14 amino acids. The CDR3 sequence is CSVDRDRGYNEQFF. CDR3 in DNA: TGCAGCGTGGACCGGGACAGGGGATACAATGAGCAGTTCTTC.

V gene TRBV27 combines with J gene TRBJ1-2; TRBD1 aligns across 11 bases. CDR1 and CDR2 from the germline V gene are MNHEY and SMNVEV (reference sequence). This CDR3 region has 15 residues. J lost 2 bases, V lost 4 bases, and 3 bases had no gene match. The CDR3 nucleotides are TGTGCCAGCAGTTCGAGGACAGGGGGCAACTATGGCTACACCTTC. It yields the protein CASSSRTGGNYGYTF.

The CDR3 DNA reads TGTGCCAGTAGTGACCCGGGACAGGGGAGCTCCTACGAGCAGTACTTC. It yields the protein CASSDPGQGSSYEQYF. V usage is TRBV19 and J usage is TRBJ2-7; 10 positions match TRBD1. The germline V gene encodes CDR1 LNHDA and CDR2 SQIVND (reference sequence). The CDR3 consists of 16 residues. Germline trimming cut 5 bases from V and 0 bases from J; bases unmatched to any gene: 7. The variable domain in full, with the rest retrieved from reference TRBV19 and TRBJ2-7, is DGGITQSPKYLFRKEGQNVTLSCEQNLNHDAMYWYRQDPGQGLRLIYYSQIVNDFQKGDIAEGYSVSREKKESFPLTVTSAQKNPTAFYLCASSDPGQGSSYEQYFGPGTRLTVT.

CDR3 DNA: TGTGCCTGGAGTGCCGCATTGAGAGGGGGCGCAGATACGCAGTATTTT. Its translation: CAWSAALRGGADTQYF. V is TRBV30 and J is TRBJ2-3; 7 bases are shared with TRBD1. The CDR3 has 16 amino acids. Germline V gene sequence: CDR1 GTSNPN, CDR2 SVGIG (reference sequence). V was pared by 1 base and J by 4 bases, with 11 bases of the junction left unmatched.

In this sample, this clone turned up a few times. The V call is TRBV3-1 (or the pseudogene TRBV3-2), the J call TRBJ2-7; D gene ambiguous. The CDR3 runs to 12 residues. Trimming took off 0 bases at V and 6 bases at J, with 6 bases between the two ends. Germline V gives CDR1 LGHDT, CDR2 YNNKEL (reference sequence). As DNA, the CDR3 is TGTGCCAGCAGCCAAGAGTGGGGCGAGCAGTACTTC. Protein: CASSQEWGEQYF.

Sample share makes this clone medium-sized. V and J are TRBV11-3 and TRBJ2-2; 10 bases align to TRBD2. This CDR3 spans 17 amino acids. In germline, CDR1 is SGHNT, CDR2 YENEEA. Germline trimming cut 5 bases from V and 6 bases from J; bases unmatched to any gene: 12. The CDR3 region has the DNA TGTGCCAGCAGCCCCTGGTTCGAAGCGGGAGGGTCCGGGGAGCTGTTTTTT. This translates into CASSPWFEAGGSGELFF.

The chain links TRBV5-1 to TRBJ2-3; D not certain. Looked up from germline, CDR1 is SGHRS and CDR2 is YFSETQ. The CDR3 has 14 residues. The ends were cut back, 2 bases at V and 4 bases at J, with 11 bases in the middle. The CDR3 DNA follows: TGCGCCAGCAGCTTCTCACCCCAACCAGATACGCAGTATTTT. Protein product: CASSFSPQPDTQYF.

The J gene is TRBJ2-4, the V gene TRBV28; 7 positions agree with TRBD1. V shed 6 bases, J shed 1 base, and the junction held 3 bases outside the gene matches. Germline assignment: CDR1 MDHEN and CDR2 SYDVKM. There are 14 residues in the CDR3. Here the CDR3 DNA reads TGTGCCAGCAGCAAACAGGGGGCCAAAAACATTCAGTACTTC. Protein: CASSKQGAKNIQYF.

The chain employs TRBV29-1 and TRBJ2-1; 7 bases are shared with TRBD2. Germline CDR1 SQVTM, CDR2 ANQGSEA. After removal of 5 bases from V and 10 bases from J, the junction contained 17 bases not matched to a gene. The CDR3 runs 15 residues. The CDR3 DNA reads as TGCAGCGTTCGCCCGCAAGCGGGGTTGACTAGCGAGCAGTTCTTC. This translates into CSVRPQAGLTSEQFF.

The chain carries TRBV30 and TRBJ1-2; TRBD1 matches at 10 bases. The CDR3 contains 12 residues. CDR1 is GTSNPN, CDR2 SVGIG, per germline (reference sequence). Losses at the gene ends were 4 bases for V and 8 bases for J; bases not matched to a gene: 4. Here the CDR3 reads CAWNWDRGGYTF. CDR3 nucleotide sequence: TGTGCCTGGAATTGGGACAGGGGAGGCTACACCTTC. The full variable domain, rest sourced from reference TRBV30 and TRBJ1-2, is SQTIHQWPATLVQPVGSPLSLECTVEGTSNPNLYWYRQAAGRGLQLLFYSVGIGQISSEVPQNLSASRPQDRQFILSSKKLLLSDSGFYLCAWNWDRGGYTFGSGTRLTVV.

In DNA, the CDR3 is TGTGCCAGCAGCCAAGCCGCGGGGAACACTGAAGCTTTCTTT. This gives the protein CASSQAAGNTEAFF. The V call is TRBV14, the J call TRBJ1-1; unclear D gene. The CDR3 has 14 amino acids. Germline CDR1 SGHDN, CDR2 FVKESK. Trimming removed 1 base from V and 1 base from J, with 7 bases in between. The full variable domain, in which reference TRBV14 and TRBJ1-1 provide the parts outside the CDR3, is EAGVTQFPSHSVIEKGQTVTLRCDPISGHDNLYWYRRVMGKEIKFLLHFVKESKQDESGMPNNRFLAERTGGTYSTLKVQPAELEDSGVYFCASSQAAGNTEAFFGQGTRLTVV.

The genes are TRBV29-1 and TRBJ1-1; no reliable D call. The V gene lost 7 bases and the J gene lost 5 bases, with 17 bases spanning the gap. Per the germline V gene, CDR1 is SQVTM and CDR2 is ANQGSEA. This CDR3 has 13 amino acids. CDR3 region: CSATAYLETEAFF. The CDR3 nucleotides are TGCAGCGCTACAGCCTATTTGGAGACTGAAGCTTTCTTT.

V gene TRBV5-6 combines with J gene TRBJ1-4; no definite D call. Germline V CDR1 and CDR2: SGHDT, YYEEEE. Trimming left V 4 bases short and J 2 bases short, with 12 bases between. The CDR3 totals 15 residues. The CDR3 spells CASSPAGRTNEKLFF. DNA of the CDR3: TGTGCCAGCAGCCCCGCCGGGAGGACTAATGAAAAACTGTTTTTT. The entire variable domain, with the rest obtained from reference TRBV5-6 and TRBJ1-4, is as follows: DAGVTQSPTHLIKTRGQQVTLRCSPKSGHDTVSWYQQALGQGPQFIFQYYEEEERQRGNFPDRFSGHQFPNYSSELNVNALLLGDSALYLCASSPAGRTNEKLFFGSGTQLSVL.

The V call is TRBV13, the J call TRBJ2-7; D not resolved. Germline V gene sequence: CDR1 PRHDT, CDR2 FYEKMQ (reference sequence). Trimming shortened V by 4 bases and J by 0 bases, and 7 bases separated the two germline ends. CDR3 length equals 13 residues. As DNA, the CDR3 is TGTGCCAGCAGCTCCCCGTCCTCCTACGAGCAGTACTTC. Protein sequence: CASSSPSSYEQYF.

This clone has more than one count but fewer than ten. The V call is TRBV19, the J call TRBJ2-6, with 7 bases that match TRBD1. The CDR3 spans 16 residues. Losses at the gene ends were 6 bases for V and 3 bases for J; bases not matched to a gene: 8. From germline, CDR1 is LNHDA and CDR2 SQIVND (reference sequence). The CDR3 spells CASSREGAGGANVLTF. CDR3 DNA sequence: TGTGCCAGTAGCCGAGAGGGGGCGGGTGGGGCCAACGTCCTGACTTTC. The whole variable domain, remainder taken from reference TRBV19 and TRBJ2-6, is DGGITQSPKYLFRKEGQNVTLSCEQNLNHDAMYWYRQDPGQGLRLIYYSQIVNDFQKGDIAEGYSVSREKKESFPLTVTSAQKNPTAFYLCASSREGAGGANVLTFGAGSRLTVL.

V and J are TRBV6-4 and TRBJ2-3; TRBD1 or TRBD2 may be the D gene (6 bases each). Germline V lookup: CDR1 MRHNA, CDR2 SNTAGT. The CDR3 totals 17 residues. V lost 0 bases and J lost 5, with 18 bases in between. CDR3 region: CASSDSPAFGGGDTQYF. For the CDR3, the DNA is TGTGCCAGCAGTGACTCCCCGGCGTTCGGGGGCGGAGATACGCAGTATTTT.

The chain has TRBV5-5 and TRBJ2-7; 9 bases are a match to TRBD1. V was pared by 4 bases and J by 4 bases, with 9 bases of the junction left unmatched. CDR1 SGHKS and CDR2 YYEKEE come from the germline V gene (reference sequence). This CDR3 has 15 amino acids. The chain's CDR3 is CASSMDRGGGYEQYF. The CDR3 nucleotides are TGTGCCAGCAGCATGGACAGGGGCGGAGGATACGAGCAGTACTTC. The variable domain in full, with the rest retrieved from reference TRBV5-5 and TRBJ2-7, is DAGVTQSPTHLIKTRGQQVTLRCSPISGHKSVSWYQQVLGQGPQFIFQYYEKEERGRGNFPDRFSARQFPNYSSELNVNALLLGDSALYLCASSMDRGGGYEQYFGPGTRLTVT.

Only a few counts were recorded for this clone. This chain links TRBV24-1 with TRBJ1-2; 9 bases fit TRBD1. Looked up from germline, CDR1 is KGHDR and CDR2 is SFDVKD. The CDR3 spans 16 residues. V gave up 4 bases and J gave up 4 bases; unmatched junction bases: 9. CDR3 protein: CATSDPRQGVSYGYTF. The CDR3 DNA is TGTGCCACCAGTGACCCCCGACAGGGGGTTAGCTATGGCTACACCTTC.

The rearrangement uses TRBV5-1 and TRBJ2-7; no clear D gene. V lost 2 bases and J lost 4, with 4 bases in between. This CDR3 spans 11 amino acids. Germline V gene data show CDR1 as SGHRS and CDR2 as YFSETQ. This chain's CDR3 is CASSFMYEQYF. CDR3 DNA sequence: TGCGCCAGCAGCTTCATGTACGAGCAGTACTTC.

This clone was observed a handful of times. CDR3 bases: TGTGCCACCAGCAGAGATTATGCCGGAAGGGATTACACCTTC. Translation: CATSRDYAGRDYTF. This chain uses TRBV15 with TRBJ1-2; D gene uncertain. The CDR3 spans 14 residues. Germline CDR1 LNHNV, CDR2 YYDKDF (reference sequence). V was clipped by 0 bases and J by 11 bases, with 16 bases between them.

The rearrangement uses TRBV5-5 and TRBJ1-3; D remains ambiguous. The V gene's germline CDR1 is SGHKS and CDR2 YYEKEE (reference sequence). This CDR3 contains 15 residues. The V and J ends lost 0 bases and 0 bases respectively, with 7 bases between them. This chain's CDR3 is CASSLEASSGNTIYF. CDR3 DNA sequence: TGTGCCAGCAGCTTGGAGGCTAGCTCTGGAAACACCATATATTTT.

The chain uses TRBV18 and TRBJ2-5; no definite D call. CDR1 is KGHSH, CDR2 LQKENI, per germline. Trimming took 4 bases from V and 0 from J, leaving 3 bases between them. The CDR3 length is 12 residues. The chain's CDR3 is CASSLNQETQYF. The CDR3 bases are TGTGCCAGCTCACTTAACCAAGAGACCCAGTACTTC.